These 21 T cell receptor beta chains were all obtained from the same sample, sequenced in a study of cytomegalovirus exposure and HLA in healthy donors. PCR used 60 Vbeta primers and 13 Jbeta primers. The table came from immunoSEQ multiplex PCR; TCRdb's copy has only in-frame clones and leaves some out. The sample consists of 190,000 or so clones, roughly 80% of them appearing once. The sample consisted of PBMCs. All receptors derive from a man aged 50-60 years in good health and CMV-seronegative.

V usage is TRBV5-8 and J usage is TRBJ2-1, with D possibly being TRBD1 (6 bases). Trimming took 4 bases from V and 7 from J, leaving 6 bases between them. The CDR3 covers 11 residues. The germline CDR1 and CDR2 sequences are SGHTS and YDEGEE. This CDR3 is CASSRGNEQFF. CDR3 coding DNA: TGTGCCAGCAGCAGGGGGAATGAGCAGTTCTTC.

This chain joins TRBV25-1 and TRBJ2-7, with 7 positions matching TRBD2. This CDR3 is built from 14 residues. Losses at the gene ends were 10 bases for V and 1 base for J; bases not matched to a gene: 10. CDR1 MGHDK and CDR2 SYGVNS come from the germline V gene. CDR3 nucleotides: TGTGCCACCCACGGGAGTAGCGGGTCCTACGAGCAGTACTTC. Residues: CATHGSSGSYEQYF.

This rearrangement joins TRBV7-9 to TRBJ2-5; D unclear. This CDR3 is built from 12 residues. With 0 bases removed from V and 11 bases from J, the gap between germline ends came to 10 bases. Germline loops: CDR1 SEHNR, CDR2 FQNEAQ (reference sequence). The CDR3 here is CASSLALPEQYF. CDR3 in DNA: TGTGCCAGCAGCTTAGCGCTCCCGGAGCAGTACTTC.

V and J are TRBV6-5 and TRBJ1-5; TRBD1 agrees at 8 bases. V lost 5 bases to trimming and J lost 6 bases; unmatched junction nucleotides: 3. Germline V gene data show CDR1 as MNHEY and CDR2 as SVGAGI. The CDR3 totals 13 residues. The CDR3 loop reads CASSTGGRQPQHF. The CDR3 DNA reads TGTGCCAGCAGTACAGGGGGTCGTCAGCCCCAGCATTTT.

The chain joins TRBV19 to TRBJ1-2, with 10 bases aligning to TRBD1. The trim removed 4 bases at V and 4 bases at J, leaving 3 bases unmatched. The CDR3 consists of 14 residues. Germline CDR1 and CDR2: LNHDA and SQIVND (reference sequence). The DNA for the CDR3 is TGTGCCAGTAGTACCGGGACAGGGGTCTATGGCTACACCTTC. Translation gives CASSTGTGVYGYTF. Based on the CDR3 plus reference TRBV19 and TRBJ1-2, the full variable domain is DGGITQSPKYLFRKEGQNVTLSCEQNLNHDAMYWYRQDPGQGLRLIYYSQIVNDFQKGDIAEGYSVSREKKESFPLTVTSAQKNPTAFYLCASSTGTGVYGYTFGSGTRLTVV.

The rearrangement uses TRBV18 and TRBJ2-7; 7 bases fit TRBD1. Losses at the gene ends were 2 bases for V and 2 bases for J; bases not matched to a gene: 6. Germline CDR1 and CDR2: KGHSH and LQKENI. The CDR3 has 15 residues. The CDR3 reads CASSPGQVDTYEQYF. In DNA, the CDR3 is TGTGCCAGCTCACCAGGACAGGTCGATACCTACGAGCAGTACTTC.

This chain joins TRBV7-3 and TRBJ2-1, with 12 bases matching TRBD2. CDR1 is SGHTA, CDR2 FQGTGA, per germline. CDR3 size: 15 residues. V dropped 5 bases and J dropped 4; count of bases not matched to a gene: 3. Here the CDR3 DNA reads TGTGCCAGCAGCCCAACTAGCGGGAGGTACAATGAGCAGTTCTTC. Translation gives CASSPTSGRYNEQFF.

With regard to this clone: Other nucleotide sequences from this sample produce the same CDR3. The chain's CDR3 is CASSLGSSIHNEQFF. The CDR3 nucleotides read TGTGCCAGCAGTTTAGGTAGTAGTATCCACAATGAGCAGTTCTTC. V and J are TRBV28 and TRBJ2-1, with D hard to call. Trimming stripped 2 bases from V and 5 bases from J, with 13 bases between. Germline V gene data show CDR1 as MDHEN and CDR2 as SYDVKM. The length of the CDR3 is 15 residues.

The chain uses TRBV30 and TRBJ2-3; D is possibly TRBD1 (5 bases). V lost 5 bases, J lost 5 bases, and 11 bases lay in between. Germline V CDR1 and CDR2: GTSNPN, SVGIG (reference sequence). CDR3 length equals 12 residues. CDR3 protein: CAWSLGLDTQYF. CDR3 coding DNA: TGTGCCTGGTCCCTGGGGCTAGATACGCAGTATTTT.

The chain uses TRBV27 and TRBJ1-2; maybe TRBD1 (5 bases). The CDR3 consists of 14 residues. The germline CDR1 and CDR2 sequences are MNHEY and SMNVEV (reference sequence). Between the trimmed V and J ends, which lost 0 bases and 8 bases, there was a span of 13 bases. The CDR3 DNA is TGTGCCAGCAGTTTATCGACCAGGGCGGCGGGCTACACCTTC. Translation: CASSLSTRAAGYTF.

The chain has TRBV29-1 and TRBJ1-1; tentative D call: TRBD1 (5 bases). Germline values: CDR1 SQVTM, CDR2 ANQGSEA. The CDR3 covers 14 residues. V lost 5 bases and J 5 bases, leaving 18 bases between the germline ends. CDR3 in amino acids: CSVPPQGKGTEAFF. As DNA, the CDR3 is TGCAGCGTTCCACCTCAGGGTAAGGGGACTGAAGCTTTCTTT.

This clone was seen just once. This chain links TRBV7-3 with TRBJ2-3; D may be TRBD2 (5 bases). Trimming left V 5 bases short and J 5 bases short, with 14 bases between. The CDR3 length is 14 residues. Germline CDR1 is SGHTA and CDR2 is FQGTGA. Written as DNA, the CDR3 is TGTGCCAGCAGCGTCAATAGCGCAGGAGATACGCAGTATTTT. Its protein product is CASSVNSAGDTQYF.

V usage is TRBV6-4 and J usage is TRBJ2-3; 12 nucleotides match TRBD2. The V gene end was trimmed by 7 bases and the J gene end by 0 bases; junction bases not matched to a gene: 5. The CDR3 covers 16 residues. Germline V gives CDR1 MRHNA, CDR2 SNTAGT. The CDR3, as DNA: TGTGCCAGCAAAGCCGGGACTAGCGGGAGCACAGATACGCAGTATTTT. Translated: CASKAGTSGSTDTQYF.

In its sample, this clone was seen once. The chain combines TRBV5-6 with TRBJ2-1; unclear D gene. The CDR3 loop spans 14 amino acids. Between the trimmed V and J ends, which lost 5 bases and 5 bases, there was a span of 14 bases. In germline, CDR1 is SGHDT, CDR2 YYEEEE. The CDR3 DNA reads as TGTGCCAGCAGAATCCAGACATACGACAATGAGCAGTTCTTC. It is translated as CASRIQTYDNEQFF.

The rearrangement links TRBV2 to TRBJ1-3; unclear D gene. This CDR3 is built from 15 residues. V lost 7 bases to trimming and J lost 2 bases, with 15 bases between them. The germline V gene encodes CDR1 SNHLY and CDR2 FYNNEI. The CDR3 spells CASKEGWSAGNTIYF. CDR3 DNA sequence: TGTGCCAGCAAAGAGGGTTGGAGTGCTGGAAACACCATATATTTT.

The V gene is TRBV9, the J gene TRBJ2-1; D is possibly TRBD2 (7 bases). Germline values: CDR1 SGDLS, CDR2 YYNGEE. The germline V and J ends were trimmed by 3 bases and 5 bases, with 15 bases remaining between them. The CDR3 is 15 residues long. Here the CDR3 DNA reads TGTGCCAGCAGCGCGGTGGCGGGGGCCAACAATGAGCAGTTCTTC. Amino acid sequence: CASSAVAGANNEQFF.

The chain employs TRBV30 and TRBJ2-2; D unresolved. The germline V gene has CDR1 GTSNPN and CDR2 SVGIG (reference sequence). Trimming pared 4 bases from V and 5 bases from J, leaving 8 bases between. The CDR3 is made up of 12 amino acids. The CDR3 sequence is CAWTFSTGELFF. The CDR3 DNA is TGTGCCTGGACCTTCTCGACCGGGGAGCTGTTTTTT. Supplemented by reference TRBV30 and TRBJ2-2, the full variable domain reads SQTIHQWPATLVQPVGSPLSLECTVEGTSNPNLYWYRQAAGRGLQLLFYSVGIGQISSEVPQNLSASRPQDRQFILSSKKLLLSDSGFYLCAWTFSTGELFFGEGSRLTVL.

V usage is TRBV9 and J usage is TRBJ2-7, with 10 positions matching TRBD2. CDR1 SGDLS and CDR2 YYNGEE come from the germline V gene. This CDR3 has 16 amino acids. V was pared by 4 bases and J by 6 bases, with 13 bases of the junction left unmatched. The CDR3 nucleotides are TGTGCCAGCAGCCCGAATTTAGGGACTAGCGTCAGCGAGCAGTACTTC. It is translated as CASSPNLGTSVSEQYF. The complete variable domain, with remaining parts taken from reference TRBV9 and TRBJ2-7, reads DSGVTQTPKHLITATGQRVTLRCSPRSGDLSVYWYQQSLDQGLQFLIQYYNGEERAKGNILERFSAQQFPDLHSELNLSSLELGDSALYFCASSPNLGTSVSEQYFGPGTRLTVT.

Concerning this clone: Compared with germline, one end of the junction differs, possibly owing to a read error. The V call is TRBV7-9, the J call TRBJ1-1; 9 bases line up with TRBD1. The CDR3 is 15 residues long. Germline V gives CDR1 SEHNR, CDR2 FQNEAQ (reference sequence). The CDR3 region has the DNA TGTTCCAGCAGCACCTCCGGACAGGGGCACACTGAAGCTTTCTTT. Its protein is CSSSTSGQGHTEAFF.

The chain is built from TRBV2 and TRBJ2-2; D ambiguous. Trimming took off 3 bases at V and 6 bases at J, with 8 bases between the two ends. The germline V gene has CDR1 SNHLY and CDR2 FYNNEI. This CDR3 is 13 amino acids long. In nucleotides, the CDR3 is TGTGCCAGCAGTGACGGAAGCGCCGGGGAGCTGTTTTTT. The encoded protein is CASSDGSAGELFF.

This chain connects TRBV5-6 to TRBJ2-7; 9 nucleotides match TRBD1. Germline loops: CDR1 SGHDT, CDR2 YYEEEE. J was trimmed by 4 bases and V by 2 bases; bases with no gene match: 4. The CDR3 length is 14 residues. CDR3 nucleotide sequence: TGTGCCAGCAGCTTTCGGACAGGGGCTTACGAGCAGTACTTC. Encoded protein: CASSFRTGAYEQYF. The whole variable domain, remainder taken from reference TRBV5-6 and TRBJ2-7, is DAGVTQSPTHLIKTRGQQVTLRCSPKSGHDTVSWYQQALGQGPQFIFQYYEEEERQRGNFPDRFSGHQFPNYSSELNVNALLLGDSALYLCASSFRTGAYEQYFGPGTRLTVT.